This T cell receptor beta chain was sequenced during a study of T cell responses to AZD1222 COVID-19 vaccine. Trimming cost V 0 bases and J 8 bases; bases outside gene matches: 6. This CDR3 region has 15 residues. CDR1 and CDR2 (germline): MGHDK, SYGVNS. This table comes from immunoSEQ multiplex PCR, and its TCRdb copy is limited to in-frame clones, with some not included. The sample consists of over 100,000 clones, roughly 86% of them appearing once. This sequence joins TRBV25-1 and TRBJ1-4; 7 nucleotides match TRBD1. This clonotype was obtained from an adult who received the AZD1222 COVID-19 vaccine. Here the sequenced sample was peripheral blood, taken 28 days after the second AZD1222 dose. CDR3 residues: CASSEYNRGSEKLFF. Written as DNA, the CDR3 is TGTGCCAGCAGTGAATACAACAGGGGAAGCGAAAAACTGTTTTTT.